Below, 4 T cell receptor beta chains from the same sample are listed, as sequenced in a study of CD8+CD57+ T cells in acquired aplastic anemia. Patients selected for sequencing had displayed CD8+CD57+ cell expansion by flow cytometry. The template for TCR beta VDJ and CDR3 sequence profiling was genomic DNA. In TCRdb, the reads were re-called with MiXCR into one record per CDR3 protein. The sample holds about 180,000 distinct CDR3 sequences, around 60% seen once. Sequenced: sorted CD4+, CD8+, or CD8+CD57+ T cells (not recorded which) from PBMCs. The origin of the receptors is a human donor with aplastic anemia.

The V gene is TRBV10-3, the J gene TRBJ2-7; D is possibly TRBD1 or TRBD2 (7 bases each). Germline V gives CDR1 ENHRY, CDR2 SYGVKD. Trimming pared 4 bases from V and 3 bases from J, leaving 13 bases between. The CDR3 is made up of 14 amino acids. The CDR3 sequence is CAISGQGGDYEQYF. The CDR3 region has the DNA TGTGCCATCAGTGGGCAGGGGGGGGACTACGAGCAGTACTTC.

The V call is TRBV19, the J call TRBJ2-7, with D perhaps TRBD2 (5 bases). V lost 3 bases and J lost 5, with 11 bases in between. The CDR3 runs to 13 residues. The V gene's germline CDR1 is LNHDA and CDR2 SQIVND (reference sequence). The CDR3 sequence is CASSMGRENEQYF. CDR3 DNA sequence: TGTGCCAGTAGTATGGGTAGGGAGAACGAGCAGTACTTC.

In DNA, the CDR3 is TGTGCCAGCAGCTTAGCGAGGGCACAGATCAATCCACCCCTCCACTTT. Translated: CASSLARAQINPPLHF. The chain joins TRBV7-8 to TRBJ1-6; D is unresolved. The V end lost 0 bases, the J end lost 11 bases, and 17 bases lay between the germline ends. CDR3 length equals 16 residues. The V gene's germline CDR1 is SGHVS and CDR2 FQNEAQ.

About this clonotype: A junction end diverges from the germline sequence, so it may reflect a read error. The rearrangement links TRBV29-1 to TRBJ1-2; D ambiguous. The CDR3 totals 8 residues. Germline loops: CDR1 SQVTM, CDR2 ANQGSEA. CDR3 nucleotide sequence: TGCAGCGTTGAAGGCGGGTTCTTC. Translated: CSVEGGFF. The variable domain in full, with the rest retrieved from reference TRBV29-1 and TRBJ1-2, is SAVISQKPSRDICQRGTSLTIQCQVDSQVTMMFWYRQQPGQSLTLIATANQGSEATYESGFVIDKFPISRPNLTFSTLTVSNMSPEDSSIYLCSVEGGFFGSGTRLTVV.